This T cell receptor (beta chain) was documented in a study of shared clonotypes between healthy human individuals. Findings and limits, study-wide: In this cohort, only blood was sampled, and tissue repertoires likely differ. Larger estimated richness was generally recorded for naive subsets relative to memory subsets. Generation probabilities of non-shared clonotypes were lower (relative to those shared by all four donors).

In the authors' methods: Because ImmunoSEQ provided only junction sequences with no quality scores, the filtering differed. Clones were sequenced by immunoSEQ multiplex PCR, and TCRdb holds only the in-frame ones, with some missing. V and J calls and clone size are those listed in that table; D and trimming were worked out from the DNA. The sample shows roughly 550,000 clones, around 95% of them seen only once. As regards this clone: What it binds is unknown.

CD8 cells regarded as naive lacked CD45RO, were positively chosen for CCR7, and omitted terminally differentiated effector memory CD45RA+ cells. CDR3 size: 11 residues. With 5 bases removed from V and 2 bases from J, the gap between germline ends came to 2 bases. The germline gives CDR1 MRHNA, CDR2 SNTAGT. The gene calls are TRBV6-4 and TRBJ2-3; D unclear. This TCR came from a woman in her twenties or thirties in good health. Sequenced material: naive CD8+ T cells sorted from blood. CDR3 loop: CASSSTDTQYF. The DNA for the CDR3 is TGTGCCAGCAGTTCCACAGATACGCAGTATTTT.